This T cell receptor (beta chain) derives from a study of CD8 T cells in ankylosing spondylitis. TCRdb re-analysed the 5' RACE reads in MiXCR, keeping a single row per CDR3 protein. The sample has 150,000 to 200,000 distinct CDR3 sequences; roughly 31% are singletons. The V gene end was trimmed by 6 bases and the J gene end by 5 bases; junction bases not matched to a gene: 11. CDR1 and CDR2 from the germline V gene are SGHTA and FQGNSA. This CDR3 comprises 15 residues. Input material: synovial fluid, either unsorted or a sorted T cell fraction (not recorded which). The sequence was obtained from a male donor with ankylosing spondylitis. This chain uses TRBV7-2 with TRBJ2-5; 8 bases line up with TRBD2. The chain's CDR3 is CASRPSGPGSETQYF. The CDR3 nucleotides read TGTGCCAGCAGACCTAGCGGGCCAGGATCGGAGACCCAGTACTTC.